This is a list of T cell receptor beta chains from one sample in a study of vaccination and CD4 T cells after COVID-19. No cognate antigen is known for these TCRs. TCRdb reanalysed the PCR reads using MiXCR and keeps one entry per CDR3 protein. The data show about 4,800 distinct CDR3 sequences, more than 75% seen once. Sequencing was done on a sample of CD4+ T cells from blood, cultured in vitro. The receptors come from a human donor who had recovered from COVID-19. Each CDR3 is given without its conserved first and last residue. Each record gives: V gene, CDR3 length, D gene, J gene, CDR3 protein. D genes are given only for firm matches.

>TRBV30|10|-|TRBJ2-5
AWGLRVETQY
>TRBV11-2|13|-|TRBJ1-1
VSSIMEGRVTEAF
>TRBV5-1|12|TRBD1|TRBJ1-1
ASSWTGMNTEAF
>TRBV20-1|11|-|TRBJ2-7
SGGRGGGYEQY
>TRBV6-1|13|-|TRBJ1-5
ASTVRWTSNQPQH
>TRBV9|13|-|TRBJ1-5
ASSVSPKSNQPQH
>TRBV10-3|14|TRBD2|TRBJ2-5
AISESILAGKETQY
>TRBV27|15|-|TRBJ1-2
ASSRGGDPNRNYGYT
>TRBV7-2|12|-|TRBJ1-6
ASSFWGLGSPLH
>TRBV7-7|16|TRBD2|TRBJ2-1
ASSHLRPGAGSYNEQF
>TRBV20-1|11|TRBD1|TRBJ1-6
SAPRTGGSPLH
>TRBV11-1|11|-|TRBJ1-6
ASSRLGGSPLH
>TRBV5-8|12|-|TRBJ2-5
ASSLDSPSETQY
>TRBV20-1|10|-|TRBJ1-2
SASRADYGYT
>TRBV2|12|TRBD1|TRBJ1-2
ASSRDRVYGGYT
>TRBV7-2|12|-|TRBJ2-2
ASSLAPNTGELF
>TRBV20-1|12|TRBD1|TRBJ1-1
SARDGTVNTEAF